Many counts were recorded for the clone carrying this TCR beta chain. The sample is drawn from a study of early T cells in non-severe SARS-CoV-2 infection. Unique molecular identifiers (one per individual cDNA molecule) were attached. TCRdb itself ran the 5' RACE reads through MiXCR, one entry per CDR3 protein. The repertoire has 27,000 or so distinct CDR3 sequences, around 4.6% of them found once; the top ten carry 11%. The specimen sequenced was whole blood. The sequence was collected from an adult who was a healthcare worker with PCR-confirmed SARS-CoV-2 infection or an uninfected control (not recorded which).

CDR3 in DNA: TGTGCCAGCAGCCAAAGACAGAGCCTCGAGCAGTACTTC. This codes for CASSQRQSLEQYF. The chain links TRBV3-1 to TRBJ2-7; D is perhaps TRBD1 (5 bases). Germline lookup yields CDR1 LGHDT and CDR2 YNNKEL (reference sequence). V lost 2 bases, J lost 6 bases, and 11 bases lay in between. The CDR3 extends over 13 amino acids.